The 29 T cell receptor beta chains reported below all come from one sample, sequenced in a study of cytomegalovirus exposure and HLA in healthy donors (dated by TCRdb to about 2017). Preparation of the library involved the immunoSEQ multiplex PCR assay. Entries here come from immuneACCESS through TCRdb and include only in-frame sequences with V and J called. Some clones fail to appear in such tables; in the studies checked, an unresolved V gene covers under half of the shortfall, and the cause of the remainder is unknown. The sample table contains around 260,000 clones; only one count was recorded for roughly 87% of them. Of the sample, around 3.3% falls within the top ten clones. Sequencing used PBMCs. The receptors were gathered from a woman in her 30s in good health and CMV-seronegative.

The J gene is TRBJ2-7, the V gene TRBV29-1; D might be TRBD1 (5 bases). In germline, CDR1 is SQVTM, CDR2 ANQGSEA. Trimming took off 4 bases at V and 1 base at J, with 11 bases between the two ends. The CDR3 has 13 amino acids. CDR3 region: CSVVKGFSYEQYF. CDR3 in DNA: TGCAGCGTTGTGAAGGGGTTTTCCTACGAGCAGTACTTC.

CDR3 sequence reads: CASSLAVGQTWGELFF. CDR3 nucleotides: TGTGCCAGCAGCTTAGCGGTGGGACAGACATGGGGGGAGCTGTTTTTT. The V call is TRBV7-3, the J call TRBJ2-2; TRBD1 agrees at 7 bases. Germline V gene data show CDR1 as SGHTA and CDR2 as FQGTGA. The CDR3 contains 16 residues. V was pared by 2 bases and J by 8 bases, with 11 bases of the junction left unmatched.

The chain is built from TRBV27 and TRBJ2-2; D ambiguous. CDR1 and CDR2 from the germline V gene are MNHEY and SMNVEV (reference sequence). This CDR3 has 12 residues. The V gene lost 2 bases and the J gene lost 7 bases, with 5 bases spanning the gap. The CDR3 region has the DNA TGTGCCAGCAGTTTAGGGGTCGGGGAGCTGTTTTTT. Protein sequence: CASSLGVGELFF.

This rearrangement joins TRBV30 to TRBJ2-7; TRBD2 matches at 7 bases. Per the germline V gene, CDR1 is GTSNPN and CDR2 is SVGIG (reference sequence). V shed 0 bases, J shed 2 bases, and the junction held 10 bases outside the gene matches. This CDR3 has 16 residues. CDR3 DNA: TGTGCCTGGAGTGTTAGCGGACTAGACACGCCCTACGAGCAGTACTTC. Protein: CAWSVSGLDTPYEQYF.

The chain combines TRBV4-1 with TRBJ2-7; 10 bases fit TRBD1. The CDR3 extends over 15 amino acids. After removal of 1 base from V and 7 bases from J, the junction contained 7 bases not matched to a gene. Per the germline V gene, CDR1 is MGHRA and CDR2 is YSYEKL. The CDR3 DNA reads TGCGCCAGCAGCCAAGGAGGGACAGGGGAGAGAGAGCAGTACTTC. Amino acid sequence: CASSQGGTGEREQYF.

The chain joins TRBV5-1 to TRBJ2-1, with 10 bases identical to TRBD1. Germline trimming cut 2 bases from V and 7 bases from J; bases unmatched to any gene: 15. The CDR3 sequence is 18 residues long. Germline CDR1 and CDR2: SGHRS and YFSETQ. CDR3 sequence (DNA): TGCGCCAGCAGCTTCCATGCAGCCCAGGACAGGGGGTATAATGAGCAGTTCTTC. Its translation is CASSFHAAQDRGYNEQFF.

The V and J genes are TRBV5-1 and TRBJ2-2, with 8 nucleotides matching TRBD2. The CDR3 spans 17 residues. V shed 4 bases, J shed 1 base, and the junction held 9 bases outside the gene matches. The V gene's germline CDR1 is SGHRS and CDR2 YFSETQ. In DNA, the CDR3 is TGCGCCAGCAGCCTCGACGGGAGGGGACAGAACACCGGGGAGCTGTTTTTT. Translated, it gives CASSLDGRGQNTGELFF.

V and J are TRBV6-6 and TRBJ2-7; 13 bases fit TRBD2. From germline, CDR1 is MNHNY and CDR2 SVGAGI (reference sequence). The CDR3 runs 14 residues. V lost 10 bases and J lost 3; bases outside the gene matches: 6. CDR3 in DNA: TGTGCCACCGGACTAGCGGGAGATCTCTACGAGCAGTACTTC. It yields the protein CATGLAGDLYEQYF.

Written as DNA, the CDR3 is TGCGCCAGCAGCCCGGGACTAGCGGGAGTGGCAGATACGCAGTATTTT. Amino acid sequence: CASSPGLAGVADTQYF. The chain has TRBV5-1 and TRBJ2-3; TRBD2 matches at 14 bases. Germline loops: CDR1 SGHRS, CDR2 YFSETQ. The CDR3 is 16 amino acids. Trimming at V came to 4 bases and at J to 4 bases, leaving 5 bases not matched to a gene. The full variable domain, rest sourced from reference TRBV5-1 and TRBJ2-3, is KAGVTQTPRYLIKTRGQQVTLSCSPISGHRSVSWYQQTPGQGLQFLFEYFSETQRNKGNFPGRFSGRQFSNSRSEMNVSTLELGDSALYLCASSPGLAGVADTQYFGPGTRLTVL.

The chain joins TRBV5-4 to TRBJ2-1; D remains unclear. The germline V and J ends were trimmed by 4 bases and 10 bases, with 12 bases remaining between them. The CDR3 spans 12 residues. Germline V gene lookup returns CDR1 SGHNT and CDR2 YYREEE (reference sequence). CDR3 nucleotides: TGTGCCAGCAGCAGAGACACGGACGAGCAGTTCTTC. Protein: CASSRDTDEQFF. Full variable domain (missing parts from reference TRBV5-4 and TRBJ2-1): ETGVTQSPTHLIKTRGQQVTLRCSSQSGHNTVSWYQQALGQGPQFIFQYYREEENGRGNFPPRFSGLQFPNYSSELNVNALELDDSALYLCASSRDTDEQFFGPGTRLTVL.

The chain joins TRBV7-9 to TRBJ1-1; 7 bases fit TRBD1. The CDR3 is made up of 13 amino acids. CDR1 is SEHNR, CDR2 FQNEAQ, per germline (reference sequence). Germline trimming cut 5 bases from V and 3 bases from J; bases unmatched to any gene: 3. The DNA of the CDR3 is TGTGCCAGCAGCCGAGGGACAGACACTGAAGCTTTCTTT. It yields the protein CASSRGTDTEAFF. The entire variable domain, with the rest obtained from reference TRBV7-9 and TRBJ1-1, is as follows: DTGVSQNPRHKITKRGQNVTFRCDPISEHNRLYWYRQTLGQGPEFLTYFQNEAQLEKSRLLSDRFSAERPKGSFSTLEIQRTEQGDSAMYLCASSRGTDTEAFFGQGTRLTVV.

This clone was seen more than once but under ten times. This chain's CDR3 is CASSFRPNYGYTF. CDR3 DNA: TGTGCCAGCAGTTTCAGGCCTAACTATGGCTACACCTTC. V is TRBV28 and J is TRBJ1-2; D gene ambiguous. V was shortened by 3 bases and J by 0 bases, with 5 bases between the two germline ends. Germline loops: CDR1 MDHEN, CDR2 SYDVKM. This CDR3 is built from 13 residues.

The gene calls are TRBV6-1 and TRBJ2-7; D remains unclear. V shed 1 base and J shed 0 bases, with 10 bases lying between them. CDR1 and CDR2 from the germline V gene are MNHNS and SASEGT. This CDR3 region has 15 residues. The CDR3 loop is CASSEGGRFSYEQYF. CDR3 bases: TGTGCCAGCAGTGAAGGAGGCCGGTTCTCCTACGAGCAGTACTTC.

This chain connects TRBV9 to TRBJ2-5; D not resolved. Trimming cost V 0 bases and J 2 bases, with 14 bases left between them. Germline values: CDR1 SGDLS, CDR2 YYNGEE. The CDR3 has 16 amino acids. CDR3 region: CASSVALWTAQETQYF. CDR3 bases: TGTGCCAGCAGCGTAGCTCTGTGGACCGCACAAGAGACCCAGTACTTC.

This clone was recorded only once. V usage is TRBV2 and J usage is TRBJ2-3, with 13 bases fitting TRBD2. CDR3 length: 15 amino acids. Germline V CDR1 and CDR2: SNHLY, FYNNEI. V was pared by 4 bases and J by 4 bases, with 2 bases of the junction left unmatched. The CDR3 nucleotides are TGTGCCAGCAGTGTGACTAGCGGGAGGTCAGATACGCAGTATTTT. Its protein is CASSVTSGRSDTQYF.

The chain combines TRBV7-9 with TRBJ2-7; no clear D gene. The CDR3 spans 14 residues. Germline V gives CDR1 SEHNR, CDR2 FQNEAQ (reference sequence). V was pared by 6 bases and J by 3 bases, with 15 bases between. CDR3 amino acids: CASSSLLEGYEQYF. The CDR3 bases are TGTGCCAGCAGTTCGCTTCTCGAAGGCTACGAGCAGTACTTC.

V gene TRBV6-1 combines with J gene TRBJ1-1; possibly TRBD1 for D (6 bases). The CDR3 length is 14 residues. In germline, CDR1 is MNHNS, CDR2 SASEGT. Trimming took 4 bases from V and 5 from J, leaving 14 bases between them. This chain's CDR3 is CASSATGSGTEAFF. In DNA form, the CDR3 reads TGTGCCAGCAGTGCGACAGGTTCAGGTACTGAAGCTTTCTTT.

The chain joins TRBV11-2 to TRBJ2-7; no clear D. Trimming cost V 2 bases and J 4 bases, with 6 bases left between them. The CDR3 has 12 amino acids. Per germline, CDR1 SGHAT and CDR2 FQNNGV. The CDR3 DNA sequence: TGTGCCAGCAGCTTACCCGGATACGAGCAGTACTTC. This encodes CASSLPGYEQYF.

CDR3 amino acids: CASSLGQGRYNEQFF. Written as DNA, the CDR3 is TGTGCCAGTAGTTTGGGACAGGGCCGATACAATGAGCAGTTCTTC. V usage is TRBV19 and J usage is TRBJ2-1, with TRBD1 matching over 9 bases. The V segment lost 5 bases and the J segment 4 bases; nucleotides outside the gene matches: 6. The CDR3 is made up of 15 amino acids. CDR1 and CDR2 (germline): LNHDA, SQIVND (reference sequence).

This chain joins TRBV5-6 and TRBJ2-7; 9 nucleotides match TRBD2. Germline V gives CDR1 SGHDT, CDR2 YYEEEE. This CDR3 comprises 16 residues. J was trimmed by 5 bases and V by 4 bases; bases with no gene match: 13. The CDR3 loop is CASSLAASGAPNEQYF. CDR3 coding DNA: TGTGCCAGCAGCCTTGCCGCTAGCGGGGCCCCTAACGAGCAGTACTTC.

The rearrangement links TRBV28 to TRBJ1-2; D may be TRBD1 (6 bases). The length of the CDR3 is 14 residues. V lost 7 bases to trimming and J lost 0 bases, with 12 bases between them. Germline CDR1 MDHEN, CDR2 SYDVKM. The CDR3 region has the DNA TGTGCCAGCAACACAGGGAATGCTAACTATGGCTACACCTTC. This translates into CASNTGNANYGYTF.

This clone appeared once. The CDR3 is CASRRGREGHEQYF. The DNA of the CDR3 is TGTGCCAGCAGGAGAGGGCGGGAGGGGCACGAGCAGTACTTC. The chain uses TRBV27 and TRBJ2-7, with 9 positions matching TRBD2. This CDR3 contains 14 residues. Trimming took 6 bases from V and 5 from J; bases not matched to a gene: 8. CDR1 and CDR2 from the germline V gene are MNHEY and SMNVEV (reference sequence).

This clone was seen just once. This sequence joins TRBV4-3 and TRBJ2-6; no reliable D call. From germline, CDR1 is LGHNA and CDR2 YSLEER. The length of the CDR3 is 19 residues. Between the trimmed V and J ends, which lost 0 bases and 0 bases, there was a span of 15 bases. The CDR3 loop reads CASSQDLNPVSSGANVLTF. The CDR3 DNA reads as TGCGCCAGCAGCCAAGATTTAAATCCCGTTTCCTCTGGGGCCAACGTCCTGACTTTC.

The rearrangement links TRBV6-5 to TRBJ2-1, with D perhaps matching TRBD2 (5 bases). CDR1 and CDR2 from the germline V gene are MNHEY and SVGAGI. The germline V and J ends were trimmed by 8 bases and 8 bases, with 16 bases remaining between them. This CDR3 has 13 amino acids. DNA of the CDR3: TGTGCCAGCGGCGACCCGAGGGAGTATGAGCAGTTCTTC. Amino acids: CASGDPREYEQFF.

CDR3 protein: CASSLDPGQGYNEQFF. The CDR3 DNA reads as TGTGCCAGCAGCTTAGATCCGGGGCAGGGGTACAATGAGCAGTTCTTC. The J gene is TRBJ2-1, the V gene TRBV7-6, with D possibly TRBD1 on 6 matching bases. CDR3 size: 16 residues. The V gene lost 1 base and the J gene lost 4 bases, with 14 bases spanning the gap. Germline assignment: CDR1 SGHVS and CDR2 FNYEAQ.

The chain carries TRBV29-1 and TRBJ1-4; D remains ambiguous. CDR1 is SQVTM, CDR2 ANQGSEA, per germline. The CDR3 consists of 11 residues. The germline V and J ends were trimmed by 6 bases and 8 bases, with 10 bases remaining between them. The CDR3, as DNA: TGCAGCGTCACAACTGGCGAAAAACTGTTTTTT. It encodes CSVTTGEKLFF.

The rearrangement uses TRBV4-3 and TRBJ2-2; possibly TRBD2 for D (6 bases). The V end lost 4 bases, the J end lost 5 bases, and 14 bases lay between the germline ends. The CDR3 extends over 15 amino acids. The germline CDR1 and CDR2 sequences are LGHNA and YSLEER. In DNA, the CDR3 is TGCGCCAGCAGCCCTGCGGGACTTCAGACCGGGGAGCTGTTTTTT. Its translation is CASSPAGLQTGELFF.

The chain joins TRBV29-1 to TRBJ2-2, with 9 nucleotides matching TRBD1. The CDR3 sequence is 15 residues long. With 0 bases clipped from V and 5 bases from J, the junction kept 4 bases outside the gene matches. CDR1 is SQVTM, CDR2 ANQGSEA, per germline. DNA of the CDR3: TGCAGCGTTGAAGACTGGACAGGGGTTACCGGGGAGCTGTTTTTT. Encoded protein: CSVEDWTGVTGELFF.

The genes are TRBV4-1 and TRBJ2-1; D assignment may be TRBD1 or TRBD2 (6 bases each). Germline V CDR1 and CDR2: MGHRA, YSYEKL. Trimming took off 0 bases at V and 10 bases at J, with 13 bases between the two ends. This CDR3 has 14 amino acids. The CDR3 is CASSQDFGGSEQFF. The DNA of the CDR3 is TGCGCCAGCAGCCAAGATTTCGGGGGCAGCGAGCAGTTCTTC.